This is a list of T cell receptor beta chains from one sample in a study of blood T cell repertoires in COVID-19. Using immunoSEQ multiplex PCR, the repertoire was profiled, and TCRdb retains in-frame clones only, with some absent. There are around 140,000 clones in the sample; roughly 85% occur only once, and about 4.4% lies in the top ten. Sequencing input: PBMCs or T cells enriched from blood (not recorded which). The source of these receptors is a man between 50 and 59 years old who had recovered from COVID-19. Each CDR3 is given with its conserved first and last residue. The D gene is left open where the match is weak.

d_gene	j_gene	v_gene	CDR3nt	CDR3aa
-	TRBJ1-5	TRBV18	TGTGCCAGCTCACCAAGGGTTAGGGCGGGGGGCAATCAGCCCCAGCATTTT	CASSPRVRAGGNQPQHF
TRBD1	TRBJ1-5	TRBV19	TGTGCCAGTAGTTTACCTGGACAGGGTCGCAATCAGCCCCAGCATTTT	CASSLPGQGRNQPQHF
-	TRBJ1-6	TRBV30	TGTGCCTGGAGTGTAGAGGTTAAGTTCTCACCCCTCCACTTT	CAWSVEVKFSPLHF
-	TRBJ1-5	TRBV7-6	TGTGCCAGCAGCCCAGCCCCGGGAAGCAATCAGCCCCAGCATTTT	CASSPAPGSNQPQHF
TRBD1	TRBJ2-1	TRBV2	TGTGCCAGCAGACGGACAGGGGTGAATGAGCAGTTCTTC	CASRRTGVNEQFF
-	TRBJ1-6	TRBV28	TGTGCCAGCAGTGTCAGGGTCCAAGGCGGTTCACCCCTCCACTTT	CASSVRVQGGSPLHF
-	TRBJ1-5	TRBV12-3/TRBV12-4	TGTGCCAGCAGTTTTGTCCGGCAGCCCCAGCATTTT	CASSFVRQPQHF
TRBD1	TRBJ1-5	TRBV2	TGTGCCAGCAGAGAGGACAGGGGGGATCAGCCCCAGCATTTT	CASREDRGDQPQHF
-	TRBJ2-5	TRBV28	TGTGCCAGCAGTTTTTCGCCCCTCAGCCAGTACTTC	CASSFSPLSQYF
-	TRBJ1-2	TRBV6-5	TGTGCCAGCAGACTGCGGGGGAGTTCGCGTGGCTACACCTTC	CASRLRGSSRGYTF
TRBD1	TRBJ1-3	TRBV10-3	TGTGCCATCAAGGGGGCGGCCTCTGGAAACACCATATATTTT	CAIKGAASGNTIYF